A selection of T cell receptor beta chains follows, all from one sample in a study of patients and donors after allogeneic stem cell transplantation. TCRdb called the RT-PCR reads again in MiXCR, with one record for every CDR3 protein. The table records 65,000 to 80,000 distinct CDR3 sequences, more than 25% of them present only once. Sequencing input: blood, either unsorted or a sorted T cell fraction (not recorded which). The source is a human donor who was either an allogeneic HSCT recipient or a stem cell or donor lymphocyte infusion donor (not recorded which). It is not recorded whose cells these are; they may come from a transplant donor. Each CDR3 is given with its conserved first and last residue. A D gene is named only where the DNA matches it firmly. Clone size appears in some rows only: once, few, many, or a class for an expanded clone.

TRBD2	TRBV9	few	TRBJ2-5	TGTGCCAGCAGCTCCTCCGGGACTATCCAAGAGACCCAGTACTTC	CASSSSGTIQETQYF
.	TRBV7-3	.	TRBJ2-3	TGTGCCAGCAGCTTGATCTGGACAGATACGCAGTATTTT	CASSLIWTDTQYF
.	TRBV7-3	few	TRBJ2-1	TGTGCCAGCAGCTTCGCGGGACAATACAATGAGCAGTTCTTC	CASSFAGQYNEQFF
.	TRBV15	few	TRBJ1-3	TGTGCCACCAGCAGGGCCGGGATCTCTGGAAACACCATATATTTT	CATSRAGISGNTIYF
TRBD1	TRBV20-1	few	TRBJ2-7	TGCAGTGCTAGCAGGGACAGGTCCTACGAGCAGTACTTC	CSASRDRSYEQYF
.	TRBV20-1	.	TRBJ2-5	TGCAGTGCTTCTAGGGGGCGGGAGGAGACCCAGTACTTC	CSASRGREETQYF
TRBD1	TRBV11-2	.	TRBJ1-1	TGTGCCAGCAGCCCCAAAAGGGACAGGAACACTGAAGCTTTCTTT	CASSPKRDRNTEAFF
TRBD1	TRBV6-5	.	TRBJ2-2	TGTGCCAGCAGTTACCAGGACAGGTTTTACACCGGGGAGCTGTTTTTT	CASSYQDRFYTGELFF
.	TRBV3-1	few	TRBJ2-3	TGTGCCAGCAGCCAAGCTGCGACAGATACGCAGTATTTT	CASSQAATDTQYF
.	TRBV6-5	few	TRBJ2-1	TGTGCCAGCAGTCTTGGGGGGCCGGCCCTCAGCTCCTACAATGAGCAGTTCTTC	CASSLGGPALSSYNEQFF
.	TRBV7-7	.	TRBJ2-3	TGTGCCAGCAGCTTAGCCTTACCAGATACGCAGTATTTT	CASSLALPDTQYF
TRBD1	TRBV27	.	TRBJ1-2	TGTGCCAGCAGGGGACAGGGGGTGCCTGGCTACACCTTC	CASRGQGVPGYTF
.	TRBV6-2/TRBV6-3	.	TRBJ1-1	TGTGCCAGCAGTTTGCAGGGCCCCCTCGGATGGACTGAAGCTTTCTTT	CASSLQGPLGWTEAFF
.	TRBV11-3	.	TRBJ2-1	TGTGCCAGCAGCTTATTCCCGGACGAATACAATGAGCAGTTCTTC	CASSLFPDEYNEQFF
TRBD2	TRBV20-1	few	TRBJ2-3	TGCAGTGCCCGGACTAGCGGCTCCACAGATACGCAGTATTTT	CSARTSGSTDTQYF
.	TRBV6-1	.	TRBJ1-1	TGTGCCAGCAGTGAACCCAGGGAAGCTTTCTTT	CASSEPREAFF